This TCR beta chain is from a study of blood T cell repertoires in COVID-19. Sequencing used immunoSEQ multiplex PCR; TCRdb keeps in-frame clones, though not all of them. Here the sample spans approximately 430,000 clones, roughly 90% being singletons. V gave up 7 bases and J gave up 4 bases, with 11 bases separating them. This CDR3 is built from 12 residues. Germline V gene data show CDR1 as WSHSY and CDR2 as SAAADI. The source of this sequence is a woman in her twenties or thirties with active or convalescent COVID-19. The V and J genes are TRBV10-2 and TRBJ2-7; D not resolved. The sequenced material came from peripheral blood. In DNA, the CDR3 is TGCGCCAGCACACAGAAACTTTACGAGCAGTACTTC. The encoded protein is CASTQKLYEQYF.